The next 16 T cell receptor beta chains were all read from a single sample in a study of cytomegalovirus exposure and HLA in healthy donors. This table comes from immunoSEQ multiplex PCR, and its TCRdb copy is limited to in-frame clones, with some not included. Of approximately 64,000 clones in the sample, around nine tenths were seen once. Sequenced sample: PBMCs. Receptors originate from a woman between 18 and 29 years old in good health and CMV-seronegative.

The chain carries TRBV5-1 and TRBJ1-2, with D tentatively TRBD1 (5 bases). The V gene's germline CDR1 is SGHRS and CDR2 YFSETQ. The CDR3 extends over 15 amino acids. V gave up 0 bases and J gave up 4 bases, with 13 bases separating them. DNA of the CDR3: TGCGCCAGCAGCTTGGACGGCAGGGCGAGCTATGGCTACACCTTC. Protein: CASSLDGRASYGYTF. The full variable domain, completed using reference TRBV5-1 and TRBJ1-2, is KAGVTQTPRYLIKTRGQQVTLSCSPISGHRSVSWYQQTPGQGLQFLFEYFSETQRNKGNFPGRFSGRQFSNSRSEMNVSTLELGDSALYLCASSLDGRASYGYTFGSGTRLTVV.

This sequence joins TRBV27 and TRBJ2-2; 16 bases match TRBD2. J lost 5 bases, V lost 2 bases, and 8 bases had no gene match. There are 19 residues in the CDR3. The V gene's germline CDR1 is MNHEY and CDR2 SMNVEV (reference sequence). DNA of the CDR3: TGTGCCAGCAGTTTACCCGGGACTAGCGGGAGGGCAAGAACCGGGGAGCTGTTTTTT. As protein: CASSLPGTSGRARTGELFF.

The rearrangement joins TRBV5-4 to TRBJ2-1; tentatively, D is TRBD2 (5 bases). Trimming took 7 bases from V and 12 from J, leaving 32 bases between them. The germline CDR1 and CDR2 sequences are SGHNT and YYREEE (reference sequence). The CDR3 length is 17 residues. CDR3 sequence: CASQREVANSSPHRQFF. Written as DNA, the CDR3 is TGTGCCAGCCAGAGGGAAGTGGCCAATTCCAGCCCCCATCGGCAGTTCTTC.

This chain connects TRBV6-5 to TRBJ1-1; D is unresolved. In germline, CDR1 is MNHEY, CDR2 SVGAGI. V was trimmed by 8 bases and J by 1 base, leaving 11 bases between them. The CDR3 is 13 amino acids. CDR3 amino acids: CASHPRGNTEAFF. The CDR3 DNA is TGTGCCAGCCACCCTCGGGGGAACACTGAAGCTTTCTTT.

The chain couples TRBV29-1 to TRBJ2-2, with a possible D match to TRBD2 (6 bases). CDR1 and CDR2 from the germline V gene are SQVTM and ANQGSEA. The V end lost 3 bases, the J end lost 1 base, and 12 bases lay between the germline ends. CDR3 length: 15 residues. CDR3 region: CSVDVGGLNTGELFF. Written as DNA, the CDR3 is TGCAGCGTTGATGTCGGGGGTCTGAACACCGGGGAGCTGTTTTTT.

This chain joins TRBV13 and TRBJ2-1; D perhaps matches TRBD2 (5 bases). This CDR3 region has 13 residues. Germline V lookup: CDR1 PRHDT, CDR2 FYEKMQ (reference sequence). V was cut by 2 bases and J by 15 bases, with 17 bases left in between. This chain's CDR3 is CASSLTLAGSLFF. CDR3 nucleotides: TGTGCCAGCAGCTTAACCCTAGCCGGGTCTCTGTTCTTC.

This clone was seen only once. V usage is TRBV5-1 and J usage is TRBJ1-2; a possible D gene is TRBD1 (5 bases). Germline assignment: CDR1 SGHRS and CDR2 YFSETQ. With 1 base removed from V and 2 bases from J, the gap between germline ends came to 12 bases. The CDR3 contains 15 residues. The CDR3 sequence is CASSLLGGPNYGYTF. For the CDR3, the DNA is TGCGCCAGCAGCTTGTTGGGGGGTCCCAACTATGGCTACACCTTC.

This chain links TRBV5-4 with TRBJ2-5; D is possibly TRBD1 (6 bases). Germline V gene sequence: CDR1 SGHNT, CDR2 YYREEE (reference sequence). The CDR3 runs to 14 residues. V lost 1 base, J lost 5 bases, and 12 bases lay in between. Here the CDR3 reads CASSLSGAVETQYF. The CDR3 coding sequence is TGTGCCAGCAGCTTGTCAGGGGCGGTGGAGACCCAGTACTTC.

The chain links TRBV7-2 to TRBJ2-7; 8 bases are a match to TRBD1. The ends lost 1 base at V and 4 bases at J; junction bases unmatched: 6. The CDR3 spans 15 residues. The germline V gene has CDR1 SGHTA and CDR2 FQGNSA. CDR3 sequence: CASSLGRGQWYEQYF. CDR3 DNA sequence: TGTGCCAGCAGCTTAGGCAGGGGGCAATGGTACGAGCAGTACTTC.

This chain links TRBV5-1 with TRBJ1-4; no reliable D call. Germline V gives CDR1 SGHRS, CDR2 YFSETQ. The CDR3 length is 13 residues. Between the trimmed V and J ends, which lost 9 bases and 0 bases, there was a span of 9 bases. DNA of the CDR3: TGCGCCACCCGGGTTGCAACTAATGAAAAACTGTTTTTT. It yields the protein CATRVATNEKLFF.

The chain couples TRBV2 to TRBJ2-7; 10 bases are shared with TRBD2. The CDR3 is 15 amino acids. V dropped 6 bases and J dropped 0; count of bases not matched to a gene: 5. Germline V gene lookup returns CDR1 SNHLY and CDR2 FYNNEI. The CDR3 region has the DNA TGTGCCAGCAGCCTACTAGCGGGAAGCTCCTACGAGCAGTACTTC. Encoded protein: CASSLLAGSSYEQYF.

V and J are TRBV7-8 and TRBJ2-2; TRBD2 aligns across 8 bases. The CDR3 totals 15 residues. CDR1 is SGHVS and CDR2 is FQNEAQ in the germline V gene. The trim removed 4 bases at V and 1 base at J, leaving 2 bases unmatched. CDR3 amino acids: CASSSTSVNTGELFF. The DNA of the CDR3 is TGTGCCAGCAGCTCGACTAGCGTGAACACCGGGGAGCTGTTTTTT.

This chain uses TRBV11-2 with TRBJ2-5, with TRBD1 identical over 9 bases. This CDR3 is 15 amino acids long. Germline assignment: CDR1 SGHAT and CDR2 FQNNGV. Unmatched junction bases numbered 8, after V lost 4 bases and J lost 5 bases. CDR3 in amino acids: CASSSYRGRRETQYF. CDR3 nucleotide sequence: TGTGCCAGCAGCTCCTACAGGGGGCGTAGGGAGACCCAGTACTTC.

This clone was seen only once. J is TRBJ2-5 and V is TRBV15, with D tentatively TRBD1 (6 bases). The CDR3 totals 12 residues. Germline values: CDR1 LNHNV, CDR2 YYDKDF (reference sequence). The ends were cut back, 9 bases at V and 5 bases at J, with 13 bases in the middle. CDR3 nucleotide sequence: TGTGCCACTTCCGGGACACCTGAGACCCAGTACTTC. The encoded protein is CATSGTPETQYF.

This sequence joins TRBV27 and TRBJ2-7, with 7 bases lining up with TRBD1. From germline, CDR1 is MNHEY and CDR2 SMNVEV (reference sequence). V dropped 4 bases and J dropped 6; count of bases not matched to a gene: 3. This CDR3 has 12 residues. The CDR3 nucleotides read TGTGCCAGCAGTTCGGCAGGGGGCGAGCAGTACTTC. The encoded protein is CASSSAGGEQYF.

The gene calls are TRBV19 and TRBJ1-3; the D is unclear. The germline V gene has CDR1 LNHDA and CDR2 SQIVND (reference sequence). V was pared by 3 bases and J by 4 bases, with 7 bases between. This CDR3 has 13 amino acids. The CDR3 nucleotides read TGTGCCAGTAGTATCGGGAGGGGAAACACCATATATTTT. This gives the protein CASSIGRGNTIYF.